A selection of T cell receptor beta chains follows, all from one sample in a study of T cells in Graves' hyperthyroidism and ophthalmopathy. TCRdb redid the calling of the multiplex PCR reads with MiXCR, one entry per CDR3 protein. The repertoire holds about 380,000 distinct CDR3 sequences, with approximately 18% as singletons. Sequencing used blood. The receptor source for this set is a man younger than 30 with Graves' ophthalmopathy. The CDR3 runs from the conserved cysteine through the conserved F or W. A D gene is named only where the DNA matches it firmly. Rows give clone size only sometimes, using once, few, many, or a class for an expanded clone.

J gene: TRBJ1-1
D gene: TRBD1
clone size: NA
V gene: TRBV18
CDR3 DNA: TGTGCCAGCTCACCAGTCGGGACAGGGGGAAACACTGAAGCTTTCTTT
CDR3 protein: CASSPVGTGGNTEAFF

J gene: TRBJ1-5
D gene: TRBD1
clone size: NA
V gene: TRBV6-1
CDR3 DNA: TGTGCCAGCAGTGAAAGGGACAGTGTAAATAGCAATCAGCCCCAGCATTTT
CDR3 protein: CASSERDSVNSNQPQHF

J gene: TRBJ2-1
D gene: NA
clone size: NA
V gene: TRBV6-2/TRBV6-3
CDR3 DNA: TGTGCCAGCAGTTACGGTAGCGGGACAGCCTACAATGAGCAGTTCTTC
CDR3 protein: CASSYGSGTAYNEQFF

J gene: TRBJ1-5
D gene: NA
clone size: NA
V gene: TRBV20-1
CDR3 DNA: TGCAGTGCTAGTGGCCAGCCCCAGCATTTT
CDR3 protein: CSASGQPQHF

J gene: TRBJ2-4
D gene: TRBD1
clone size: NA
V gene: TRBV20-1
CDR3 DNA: TGCAGTGCTAGACCTCCGACAGGGGACATTCAGTACTTC
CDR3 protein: CSARPPTGDIQYF

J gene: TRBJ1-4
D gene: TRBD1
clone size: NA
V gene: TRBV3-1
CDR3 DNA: TGTGCCAGCAGCCAACCACAGGGGCTTGGTGAAAAACTGTTTTTT
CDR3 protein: CASSQPQGLGEKLFF

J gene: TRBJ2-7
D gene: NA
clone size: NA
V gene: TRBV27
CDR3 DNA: TGTGCCAGCAGTTTATTTGGCAGACCCTACGAGCAGTACTTC
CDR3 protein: CASSLFGRPYEQYF

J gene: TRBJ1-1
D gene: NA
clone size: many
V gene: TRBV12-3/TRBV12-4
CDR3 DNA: TGTGCCAGCAGGCCCCCGGGCAATATGAACACTGAAGCTTTCTTT
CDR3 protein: CASRPPGNMNTEAFF

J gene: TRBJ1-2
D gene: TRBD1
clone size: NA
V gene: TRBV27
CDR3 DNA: TGTGCCAGCAGTCCTACAGGGGGCCCCAATGGCTACACCTTC
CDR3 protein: CASSPTGGPNGYTF

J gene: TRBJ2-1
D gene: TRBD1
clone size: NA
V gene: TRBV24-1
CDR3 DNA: TGTGCCACCAGTGACCCGGGACAGGGTGAGGGGGACAATGAGCAGTTCTTC
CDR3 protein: CATSDPGQGEGDNEQFF

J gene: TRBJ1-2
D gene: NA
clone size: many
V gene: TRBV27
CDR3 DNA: TGTGCCAGCAGACCTCCTTTCTGGGGAGAGCTCGATGGCTACACCTTC
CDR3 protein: CASRPPFWGELDGYTF

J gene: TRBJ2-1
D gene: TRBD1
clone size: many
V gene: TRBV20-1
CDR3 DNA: TGCAGTGCTAGAACGGGCGGCAGGGGGACCTACAATGAGCAGTTCTTC
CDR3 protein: CSARTGGRGTYNEQFF

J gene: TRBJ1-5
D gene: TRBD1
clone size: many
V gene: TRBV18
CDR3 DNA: TGTGCCAGCTCACCAGACAGGGGCTTTCAGCCCCAGCATTTT
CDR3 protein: CASSPDRGFQPQHF

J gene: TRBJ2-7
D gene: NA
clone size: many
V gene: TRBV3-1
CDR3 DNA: TGTGCCAGCAGCCAATGGCTAGCGTTCGAGCAGTACTTC
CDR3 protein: CASSQWLAFEQYF

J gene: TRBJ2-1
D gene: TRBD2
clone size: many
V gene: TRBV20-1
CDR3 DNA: TGCAGTGCTAAGCGGGGGGGCAATGAGCAGTTCTTC
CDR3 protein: CSAKRGGNEQFF

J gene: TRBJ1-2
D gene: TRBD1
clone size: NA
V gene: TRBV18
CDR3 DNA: TGTGCCAGCTCACCAGAAGGGACAGCTTATGGCTACACCTTC
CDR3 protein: CASSPEGTAYGYTF

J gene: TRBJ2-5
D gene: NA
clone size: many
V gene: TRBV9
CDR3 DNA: TGTGCCAGCAGCGTAGATGGGGGGACAAGAGTGACCCAGTACTTC
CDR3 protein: CASSVDGGTRVTQYF

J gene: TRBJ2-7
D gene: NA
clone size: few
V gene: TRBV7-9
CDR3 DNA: TGTGCCAGCAGCTTAGTGGCAGGGGCGTTTGACGAGCAGTACTTC
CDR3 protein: CASSLVAGAFDEQYF

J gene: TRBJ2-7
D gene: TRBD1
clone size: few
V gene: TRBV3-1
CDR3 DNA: TGTGCCAGCAGCCGCCTCCGGGACAGCTCCTACGAGCAGTACTTC
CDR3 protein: CASSRLRDSSYEQYF

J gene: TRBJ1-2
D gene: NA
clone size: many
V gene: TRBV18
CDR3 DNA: TGTGCCAGCTCACCGGGGGCCTATGGCTACACCTTC
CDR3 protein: CASSPGAYGYTF

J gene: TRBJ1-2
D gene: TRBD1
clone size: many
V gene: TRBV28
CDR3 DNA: TGTGCCAGCAGCCGGACAGGATACAGCTACACCTTC
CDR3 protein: CASSRTGYSYTF

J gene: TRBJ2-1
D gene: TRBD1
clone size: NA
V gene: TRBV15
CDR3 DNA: TGTGCCACCAGCTACCGCCTAACAGGGGGCTCCTACAATGAGCAGTTCTTC
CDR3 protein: CATSYRLTGGSYNEQFF

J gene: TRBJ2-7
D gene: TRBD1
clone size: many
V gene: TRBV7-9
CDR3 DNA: TGTGCCAGCACCCCCGGAGACAGGGGATACGAGCAGTACTTC
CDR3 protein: CASTPGDRGYEQYF

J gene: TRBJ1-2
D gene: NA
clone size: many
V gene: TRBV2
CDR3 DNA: TGTGCCAGCAGTGAAGGGGACGGAGCTAACTATGGCTACACCTTC
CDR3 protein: CASSEGDGANYGYTF

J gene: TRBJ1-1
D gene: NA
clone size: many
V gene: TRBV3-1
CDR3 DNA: TGTGCCAGCAGCCAATTAGGTCTGGAAGCTTTCTTT
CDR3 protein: CASSQLGLEAFF

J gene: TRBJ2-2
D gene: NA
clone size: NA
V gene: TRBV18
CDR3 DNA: TGTGCCAGCTCACCACCGAGTTACACCGGGGAGCTGTTTTTT
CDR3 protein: CASSPPSYTGELFF

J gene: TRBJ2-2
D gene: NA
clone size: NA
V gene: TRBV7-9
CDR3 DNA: TGTGCCAGCAGCTCCTCCTCCGCCGGGAGTATAGCCACCGGGGAGCTGTTTTTT
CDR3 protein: CASSSSSAGSIATGELFF

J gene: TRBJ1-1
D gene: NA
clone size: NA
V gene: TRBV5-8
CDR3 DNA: TGTGCCAGCAGCTATAAACAAGACATGAACACTGAAGCTTTCTTT
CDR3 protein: CASSYKQDMNTEAFF

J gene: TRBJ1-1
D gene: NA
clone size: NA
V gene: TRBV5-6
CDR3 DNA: TGTGCCAGCAGCTCGTTGGGGTACACTGAAGCTTTCTTT
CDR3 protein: CASSSLGYTEAFF

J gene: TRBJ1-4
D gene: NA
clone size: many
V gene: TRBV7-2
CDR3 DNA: TGTGCCAGCAAGATCGGGGTTAATGAAAAACTGTTTTTT
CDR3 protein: CASKIGVNEKLFF

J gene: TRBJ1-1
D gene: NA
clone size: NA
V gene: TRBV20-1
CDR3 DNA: TGCAGTGCTAGATCCAGCCCCCCCACTGAAGCTTTCTTT
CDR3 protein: CSARSSPPTEAFF

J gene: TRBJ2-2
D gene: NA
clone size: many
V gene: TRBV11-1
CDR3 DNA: TGTGCCAGCAGTGTAGGGACACCGAACACCGGGGAGCTGTTTTTT
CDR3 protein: CASSVGTPNTGELFF

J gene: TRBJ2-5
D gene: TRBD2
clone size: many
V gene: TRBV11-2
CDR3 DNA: TGTGCCAGCAGCCTGACTAGCGGGGGGGTCCAAGAGACCCAGTACTTC
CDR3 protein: CASSLTSGGVQETQYF